This T cell receptor beta chain was obtained from a study of cytomegalovirus exposure and HLA in healthy donors. Overall study results and limits: Most TCR sequences were seen very rarely across donors, but some public TCRs occurred in many. Common viral pathogens seemed, in a later analysis, to connect with several of the most significant clusters. Reports described diagnosis of cytomegalovirus status by the classifier as highly specific and sensitive.

The study ran its PCR with 60 Vbeta and 13 Jbeta primers. Study processing details: Per a later analysis, the number of unique TCR beta chains was about 80 million, of which around 9.9 million were shared. Libraries were prepared by immunoSEQ multiplex PCR; TCRdb keeps only in-frame clonotypes and omits some of them. V, J and clone size reflect that table, while D and trimming were determined from the DNA. The sample shows 150,000 to 200,000 clones, approximately 82% of them seen only once. The sample holds a few counts of this clone. The antigen is not known. Trimming cost V 6 bases and J 2 bases, with 11 bases left between them. Germline V gene lookup returns CDR1 SNHLY and CDR2 FYNNEI. The CDR3 runs to 14 residues.

The receptor comes from a woman under 30 in good health and CMV-seropositive. The chain links TRBV2 to TRBJ1-5; tentative D call: TRBD1 (5 bases). Sequenced input: PBMCs. The chain's CDR3 is CASREGLGNQPQHF. DNA for the CDR3: TGTGCCAGCAGGGAGGGGCTGGGCAATCAGCCCCAGCATTTT.